This is a list of T cell receptor beta chains from one sample in a study of T cells in tumors after PD-1 blockade. Measured with immunoSEQ multiplex PCR; TCRdb has only the in-frame clones, and not every one. The sample comprises approximately 47,000 clones, around 85% of which are singletons, and about 9.3% rests with the top ten. The sample was PBMCs, taken before anti-PD-1 therapy. These receptors came from a human donor with advanced basal cell or squamous cell carcinoma (not recorded which). The CDR3 runs from the conserved cysteine through the conserved F or W. D genes are given only for firm matches. Some rows have no size entry. The others give once, few or many, or a class for an expanded clone.

D gene,V gene,J gene,clone size,CDR3 protein,CDR3 DNA
-,TRBV7-9,TRBJ1-4,-,CAGSLQGSGEKLFF,TGTGCCGGCAGCTTGCAGGGGTCGGGTGAAAAACTGTTTTTT
TRBD2,TRBV18,TRBJ2-1,few,CASSPSGRAVNEQFF,TGTGCCAGCTCGCCCAGCGGGAGGGCCGTCAATGAGCAGTTCTTC
-,TRBV7-8,TRBJ2-3,-,CASSFRGIAGDTQYF,TGTGCCAGCAGCTTCCGGGGGATAGCAGGAGATACGCAGTATTTT
-,TRBV3-1/TRBV3-2,TRBJ1-1,-,CASSQAARRTEAFF,TGTGCCAGCAGCCAGGCTGCCAGGAGAACTGAAGCTTTCTTT
TRBD1,TRBV29-1,TRBJ1-1,-,CSVVTGGYSTEAFF,TGCAGCGTTGTTACAGGGGGATATAGTACTGAAGCTTTCTTT
TRBD1,TRBV4-2,TRBJ1-3,few,CASRGPRDSYSGNTIYF,TGTGCCAGCAGAGGCCCCAGGGACAGCTACTCTGGAAACACCATATATTTT
TRBD2,TRBV9,TRBJ2-1,-,CASGTPGGAFNEQFF,TGTGCCAGCGGAACACCGGGGGGGGCGTTCAATGAGCAGTTCTTC
TRBD1,TRBV11-3,TRBJ2-7,few,CASENRGPGEQYF,TGTGCCAGCGAAAACAGGGGGCCGGGCGAGCAGTACTTC
-,TRBV7-8,TRBJ2-1,-,CASSFRQNNEQFF,TGTGCCAGCAGCTTCCGGCAGAACAATGAGCAGTTCTTC
TRBD2,TRBV7-8,TRBJ2-7,-,CASSLETSGTNEQYF,TGTGCCAGCAGCTTAGAGACTAGCGGGACTAACGAGCAGTACTTC
-,TRBV7-9,TRBJ1-2,-,CASSLVTGSYGYTF,TGTGCCAGCAGCTTGGTTACAGGCTCCTATGGCTACACCTTC
-,TRBV2,TRBJ1-5,few,CASSGGEMGNQPQHF,TGTGCCAGCAGTGGGGGGGAGATGGGCAATCAGCCCCAGCATTTT
-,TRBV5-1,TRBJ1-3,-,CASRSGYSGNTIYF,TGCGCCAGCCGGTCCGGTTACTCTGGAAACACCATATATTTT
-,TRBV6-6,TRBJ1-1,-,CASSYSLGGTEAFF,TGTGCCAGCAGTTACTCCTTAGGAGGCACTGAAGCTTTCTTT
-,TRBV5-1,TRBJ2-1,many,CASSLEVRRTNEQFF,TGCGCCAGCAGCTTGGAGGTAAGGAGGACGAATGAGCAGTTCTTC
-,TRBV5-5,TRBJ1-4,-,CASSSPGGGSEKLFF,TGTGCCAGCAGCTCCCCGGGGGGAGGTAGCGAAAAACTGTTTTTT
-,TRBV19,TRBJ2-1,-,CASSPRGLVEQFF,TGTGCCAGTAGTCCTCGAGGCCTAGTCGAGCAGTTCTTC
-,TRBV6-5,TRBJ2-1,-,CASSSKLFTNYNEQFF,TGTGCCAGCAGTTCAAAACTGTTTACCAACTACAATGAGCAGTTCTTC
-,TRBV7-6,TRBJ1-2,-,CASSLAGVYGYTF,TGTGCCAGCAGCTTAGCGGGTGTGTATGGCTACACCTTC
-,TRBV6-1,TRBJ2-7,-,CASSEVPPGHPTLYEQYF,TGTGCCAGCAGTGAAGTACCTCCTGGACACCCGACCCTCTACGAGCAGTACTTC
-,TRBV7-8,TRBJ2-3,-,CASSSSYPTDTQYF,TGTGCCAGCAGCTCCTCGTATCCTACAGATACGCAGTATTTT
-,TRBV7-9,TRBJ1-3,-,CASSSLGGNTIYF,TGTGCCAGCAGCTCACTCGGTGGAAACACCATATATTTT
TRBD1,TRBV27,TRBJ2-5,few,CASSLARTGVGGTQYF,TGTGCCAGCAGTTTAGCCCGGACAGGGGTCGGGGGGACCCAGTACTTC
TRBD1,TRBV28,TRBJ1-1,-,CASSIPLETGGSAFF,TGTGCCAGCAGTATCCCTCTCGAGACAGGGGGTTCAGCTTTCTTT
-,TRBV14,TRBJ2-1,-,CASSPTTYNEQFF,TGTGCCAGCAGCCCTACCACCTACAATGAGCAGTTCTTC
-,TRBV7-9,TRBJ2-5,-,CASSLVGQGGGTQYF,TGTGCCAGCAGCTTGGTTGGGCAGGGCGGAGGGACCCAGTACTTC
-,TRBV25-1,TRBJ2-2,-,CASSAAGELFF,TGTGCCAGCAGTGCTGCCGGGGAGCTGTTTTTT
-,TRBV3-1/TRBV3-2,TRBJ1-3,-,CASSQGAGISGNTIYF,TGTGCCAGCAGCCAAGGTGCGGGTATCTCTGGAAACACCATATATTTT
TRBD2,TRBV6-5,TRBJ2-3,few,CASSFSGTWGDTQYF,TGTGCCAGCAGTTTTAGCGGGACCTGGGGCGATACGCAGTATTTT
-,TRBV2,TRBJ1-1,-,CASSEYRSTEAFF,TGTGCCAGCAGCGAATACAGGAGCACTGAAGCTTTCTTT
TRBD1,TRBV18,TRBJ1-5,-,CASSLPPGQPLANQPQHF,TGTGCCAGCTCACTGCCGCCGGGACAGCCCCTAGCAAATCAGCCCCAGCATTTT
TRBD1,TRBV6-6,TRBJ2-2,-,CASRPGQGTGELFF,TGTGCCAGCAGGCCGGGACAGGGCACCGGGGAGCTGTTTTTT
-,TRBV7-8,TRBJ2-7,-,CASSPAQYQAHEQYF,TGTGCCAGCAGCCCAGCACAATATCAAGCTCACGAGCAGTACTTC
TRBD2,TRBV7-9,TRBJ2-3,few,CASSLGGAADTQYF,TGTGCCAGCAGCCTCGGGGGGGCCGCAGATACGCAGTATTTT
-,TRBV7-8,TRBJ2-7,few,CASSLGDRDTFYEQYF,TGTGCCAGCAGCTTAGGGGATCGGGACACATTCTACGAGCAGTACTTC
-,TRBV9,TRBJ2-3,-,CASSLYSSTDTQYF,TGTGCCAGCAGCCTGTACTCGAGCACAGATACGCAGTATTTT
-,TRBV7-9,TRBJ1-2,-,CASSFQNEYGYTF,TGTGCCAGCAGCTTCCAAAATGAGTATGGCTACACCTTC
-,TRBV28,TRBJ2-4,-,CASCRDKNIQYF,TGTGCCAGCTGCCGGGACAAAAACATTCAGTACTTC
TRBD1,TRBV27,TRBJ2-7,-,CASSRQGALPYEQYF,TGTGCCAGCAGTCGACAGGGGGCGCTCCCCTACGAGCAGTACTTC